The sequence of this TCR beta chain was determined in a study of healthy donors' naive CD4 and CD8 T cells. Study-level results: Around 14% of CD4/CD8 propensity variance appeared explained by V, J and CDR3 charge. Bias from naive T cell homeostatic proliferation was not addressed.

Turning to this clonotype: Its antigen is unknown.

A linear amplification protocol produced the TCR libraries from approximately 460 ng of total RNA. Authors' methods: 5 healthy donors contributed 78,498 sequenced TCR alpha transcripts. Using its own MiXCR run on the reads, TCRdb lists one record per CDR3 protein. TCRdb's processing, not the authors', yielded these V and J calls. The sample lists around 200,000 distinct CDR3 sequences; over 60% were seen once. This receptor was obtained from a pool of human donors in good health; the sample pools cells from several healthy donors. The specimen was naive CD4+ and CD8+ T cells sorted from blood, pooled from several donors.

CDR3 sequence reads: CASSSFRFTGELFF. The CDR3 DNA sequence: TGTGCCAGCAGCTCTTTCCGGTTCACCGGGGAGCTGTTTTTT. The chain has TRBV7-8 and TRBJ2-2; no reliable D call. Germline values: CDR1 SGHVS, CDR2 FQNEAQ. The CDR3 loop spans 14 amino acids. Trimming stripped 4 bases from V and 4 bases from J, with 10 bases between.